This T cell receptor beta chain was observed in a study of beta chain features in type 1 diabetes. V lost 2 bases and J lost 3, with 13 bases in between. The germline CDR1 and CDR2 sequences are GTSNPN and SVGIG (reference sequence). The CDR3 length is 14 residues. General study results and limits: Over-representation of high TCR-expressing cells was a possible consequence of cDNA sequencing. TCRB CDR3s from Type 1 diabetes patients were moderately but significantly shorter in all four CD4+ subsets. For type 1 diabetes patients, VDJ junctions showed fewer insertions and more deletions.

Reverse transcription of all isolated RNA meant that expressed TCRB transcripts were sequenced. Samples of naive, central memory and regulatory T cells yielded a mean of about 3.7 million reads. TCRdb keeps only in-frame clones here, not all; method: immunoSEQ multiplex PCR. Of roughly 730,000 clones in the sample, 10% to 15% were seen once. Every single donor gave one heparinised blood draw, and these averaged about 116 mL. This clone has more than one count but fewer than ten. What it binds is unknown. Sequencing used naive CD4+ T cells from blood. V is TRBV30 and J is TRBJ1-1; maybe TRBD1 (5 bases). The sequence was obtained from a man aged 18-30 years with type 1 diabetes. CDR3 sequence reads: CAWSQRWGDTEAFF. In DNA form, the CDR3 reads TGTGCCTGGAGTCAGAGGTGGGGGGACACTGAAGCTTTCTTT.